The rows below give T cell receptor beta chains drawn from one sample of a study of blood T cell repertoires in COVID-19. The method was immunoSEQ multiplex PCR; TCRdb's version includes in-frame clones alone and lacks a portion of them. The profile covers about 230,000 clones, with under 90% appearing a single time and about 4% taken by the ten largest. Sequencing input: PBMCs or T cells enriched from blood (not recorded which). Source of these receptors: a woman aged 25 to 45 with acute COVID-19. Both conserved end residues are part of each CDR3. The D gene is left open where the match is weak. Rows may omit the clone size; those that give it use once, few, many or a size class.

>TRBJ1-4|.|.|TRBV27
CASSLRAALNEKLFF
TGTGCCAGCAGTTTGAGGGCAGCCCTTAATGAAAAACTGTTTTTT
>TRBJ2-7|.|.|TRBV2
CASSEYYEQYF
TGTGCCAGCAGTGAATACTACGAGCAGTACTTC
>TRBJ1-4|TRBD1|.|TRBV4-3
CASSPSGGTNEKLFF
TGCGCCAGCAGCCCTTCAGGGGGAACTAATGAAAAACTGTTTTTT
>TRBJ2-3|TRBD2|.|TRBV11-3
CASSLTGGPTYTQYF
TGTGCCAGCAGCTTAACGGGGGGGCCGACATATACGCAGTATTTT
>TRBJ2-1|TRBD2|.|TRBV7-3
CASSLGLAGARSYNEQFF
TGTGCCAGCAGCCTGGGACTAGCGGGGGCCCGCTCCTACAATGAGCAGTTCTTC
>TRBJ2-1|.|.|TRBV6-1
CASSDMMAGVNEQFF
TGTGCCAGCAGTGACATGATGGCAGGTGTGAACGAGCAGTTCTTC
>TRBJ2-5|TRBD2|few|TRBV28
CASSFRLAGLQETQYF
TGTGCCAGCAGTTTCCGGCTAGCGGGGCTCCAAGAGACCCAGTACTTC
>TRBJ2-7|.|.|TRBV3-1/TRBV3-2
CASSQDLVQPHQYF
TGTGCCAGCAGCCAAGACCTGGTACAGCCTCACCAGTACTTC
>TRBJ1-2|.|.|TRBV2
CASSEAGAGYGYTF
TGTGCCAGCAGTGAGGCGGGGGCTGGGTATGGCTACACCTTC
>TRBJ2-7|TRBD1|few|TRBV5-4
CASSYPGTGGYEQYF
TGTGCCAGCAGCTACCCCGGGACAGGGGGCTACGAGCAGTACTTC
>TRBJ1-6|.|.|TRBV7-6
CASSLQGGNSPLHF
TGTGCCAGCAGCCTACAGGGAGGGAATTCACCCCTCCACTTT
>TRBJ2-3|.|.|TRBV11-2
CASSGGRGFTYF
TGTGCCAGCAGCGGAGGTCGGGGGTTTACGTATTTT
>TRBJ2-2|.|.|TRBV3-1/TRBV3-2
CASSQGLNTGELFF
TGTGCCAGCAGCCAAGGACTCAACACCGGGGAGCTGTTTTTT